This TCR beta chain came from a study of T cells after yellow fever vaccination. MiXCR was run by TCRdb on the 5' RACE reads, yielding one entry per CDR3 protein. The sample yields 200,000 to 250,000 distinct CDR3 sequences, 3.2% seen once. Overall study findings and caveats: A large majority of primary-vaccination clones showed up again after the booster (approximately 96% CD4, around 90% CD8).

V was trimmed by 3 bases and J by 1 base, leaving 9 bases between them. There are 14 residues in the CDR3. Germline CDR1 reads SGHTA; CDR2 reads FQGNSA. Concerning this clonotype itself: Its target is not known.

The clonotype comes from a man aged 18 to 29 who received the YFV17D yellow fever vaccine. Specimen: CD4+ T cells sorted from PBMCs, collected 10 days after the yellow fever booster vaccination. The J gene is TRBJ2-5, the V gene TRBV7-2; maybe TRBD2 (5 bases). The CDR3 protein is CASSFGLLQETQYF. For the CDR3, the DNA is TGTGCCAGCAGCTTTGGACTTCTCCAAGAGACCCAGTACTTC. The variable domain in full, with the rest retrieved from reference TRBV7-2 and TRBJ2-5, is GAGVSQSPSNKVTEKGKDVELRCDPISGHTALYWYRQSLGQGLEFLIYFQGNSAPDKSGLPSDRFSAERTGGSVSTLTIQRTQQEDSAVYLCASSFGLLQETQYFGPGTRLLVL.